A selection of T cell receptor beta chains follows, all from one sample in a study of blood T cell repertoires in COVID-19. Here immunoSEQ multiplex PCR was the method, and the copy in TCRdb shows in-frame clones only, minus some. Here the sample spans approximately 250,000 clones, about 89% being singletons. Sequences were obtained from PBMCs or T cells enriched from blood (not recorded which). The source is a woman aged 25 to 39 who had recovered from COVID-19. Both conserved end residues are part of each CDR3. D genes are given only for firm matches. Some rows mark clone size as missing; the rest say once, few, many or name a class of expanded clone.

TRBV7-9	NA	TRBJ1-3	NA	TGTGCCAGCAGCCCCGGCTGGGGGGACACCATATATTTT	CASSPGWGDTIYF
TRBV27	TRBD1	TRBJ2-7	few	TGTGCCAGCAGTTTACCAACAACGACAGGGACCAACGAGCAGTACTTC	CASSLPTTTGTNEQYF
TRBV7-9	TRBD1	TRBJ1-5	NA	TGTGCCAGCAGCTCGGGACAGGGGGCAAGTAATCAGCCCCAGCATTTT	CASSSGQGASNQPQHF
TRBV10-3	TRBD2	TRBJ2-6	NA	TGTGCCACCAGTCCGGGGACTAGGGGGGCGGGAACTGGGGCCAACGTCCTGACTTTC	CATSPGTRGAGTGANVLTF
TRBV7-2	TRBD2	TRBJ2-5	NA	TGTGCCAGCAGCTTATTCGCTAGCGGGAGAAATGACCCCTCCTCGTACTTC	CASSLFASGRNDPSSYF
TRBV7-9	NA	TRBJ1-5	NA	TGTGCCAGCAGCTTAGAGCTGACAGCTAGCAATCAGCCCCAGCATTTT	CASSLELTASNQPQHF
TRBV14	NA	TRBJ1-6	once	TGTGCCAGCAGCCCCCTAGAACAAGGATATAATTCACCCCTCCACTTT	CASSPLEQGYNSPLHF
TRBV28	TRBD1	TRBJ1-1	NA	TGTGCCAGCAGTTTTGACAGGGGAAACACTGAAGCTTTCTTT	CASSFDRGNTEAFF
TRBV5-1	TRBD1	TRBJ2-5	NA	TGCGCCAGCAGGACAGGGGGCCATTTCGAGTTCGGGGAGACCCAGTACTTC	CASRTGGHFEFGETQYF
TRBV3-1/TRBV3-2	NA	TRBJ2-6	NA	TGTGCCAGCAGCCTCGTCGCTGGGGCCAACGTCCTGACTTTC	CASSLVAGANVLTF
TRBV5-1	NA	TRBJ1-4	NA	TGCGCCAGCAGCTTAACAGCAACTAATGAAAAACTGTTTTTT	CASSLTATNEKLFF
TRBV7-2	NA	TRBJ1-4	once	TGTGCCAGCACCCGGACAGTCGGGGGGGTTGAAAAACTGTTTTTT	CASTRTVGGVEKLFF
TRBV7-2	TRBD2	TRBJ2-3	NA	TGTGCCAGCAGACCTACTAGCGGGAGCACAGATACGCAGTATTTT	CASRPTSGSTDTQYF
TRBV27	NA	TRBJ2-2	NA	TGTGCCAGCAGCACAGGTCACCACGCGAACACCGGGGAGCTGTTTTTT	CASSTGHHANTGELFF
TRBV25-1	TRBD1	TRBJ2-1	NA	TGTGCCAGCAGAGAGACAGGGTCTGGATTTAGCTCCTACAATGAGCAGTTCTTC	CASRETGSGFSSYNEQFF
TRBV30	TRBD2	TRBJ2-5	once	TGTGCCTGGAGTGGGGGCGGGGAGGGCCAAGAGACCCAGTACTTC	CAWSGGGEGQETQYF
TRBV7-3	TRBD1	TRBJ2-3	once	TGTGCCAGCAGTCCCGGGACAGGGGCCACAGATACGCAGTATTTT	CASSPGTGATDTQYF
TRBV5-1	TRBD1	TRBJ2-4	NA	TGCGCCAGCAGCACCGGACAGGATCTAGCCAAAAACATTCAGTACTTC	CASSTGQDLAKNIQYF
TRBV19	NA	TRBJ1-5	NA	TGTGCCAGTAGTAACAACCGACCTTCGTGGGGGGGCGGTCAGCCCCAGCATTTT	CASSNNRPSWGGGQPQHF
TRBV5-1	TRBD1	TRBJ2-1	NA	TGCGCCAGCAGTCTGTTAGGGACAGGGGGCCATGAGCAGTTCTTC	CASSLLGTGGHEQFF
TRBV2	NA	TRBJ2-1	NA	TGTGCCAGCAGTGTTAGCAATGAGCAGTTCTTC	CASSVSNEQFF
TRBV5-4	TRBD1	TRBJ1-1	NA	TGTGCCAGCAGCCACCAGAGGGGGCGATACACTGAAGCTTTCTTT	CASSHQRGRYTEAFF
TRBV19	TRBD2	TRBJ2-1	NA	TGTGCCAGTAGTATCCTTCTAGCGGGAGTCGAGAATGAGCAGTTCTTC	CASSILLAGVENEQFF
TRBV7-2	NA	TRBJ1-2	NA	TGTGCCAGCAGCTTAGGGCCCGGGTTGGGCTACACCTTC	CASSLGPGLGYTF
TRBV27	NA	TRBJ1-1	NA	TGTGCCAGCAGTTTAGGTGGAGGGACGGTGAACACTGAAGCTTTCTTT	CASSLGGGTVNTEAFF
TRBV5-5	TRBD1	TRBJ1-1	few	TGTGCCAGCAGCGGACAGGGGGCGAACGCTGAAGCTTTCTTT	CASSGQGANAEAFF
TRBV29-1	NA	TRBJ1-4	NA	TGCAGCGTTGAGAATCCAAGCGAAACTAATGAAAAACTGTTTTTT	CSVENPSETNEKLFF
TRBV28	NA	TRBJ2-7	NA	TGTGCCAGCAGTTTACCCCCACAGGATCGCTACGAGCAGTACTTC	CASSLPPQDRYEQYF
TRBV11-2	NA	TRBJ2-7	NA	TGTGCCAGCAGCCAAACTGATGGGCCTCCCTACGAGCAGTACTTC	CASSQTDGPPYEQYF
TRBV9	TRBD1	TRBJ1-2	NA	TGTGCCAGCAGCGTTAGACAGGGGCCTAACTATGGCTACACCTTC	CASSVRQGPNYGYTF
TRBV3-1/TRBV3-2	TRBD2	TRBJ2-7	NA	TGTGCCAGCAGCCCCTTAAAGGGCGGGACTAGCGGGAGGTTCACATGTGTTTCCTACGAGCAGTACTTC	CASSPLKGGTSGRFTCVSYEQYF
TRBV6-5	NA	TRBJ1-2	NA	TGTGCCAGCAGTCCGACAAAGACCTATGGCTACACCTTC	CASSPTKTYGYTF
TRBV18	TRBD2	TRBJ2-1	NA	TGTGCCAGCTCACCGACTAGCGCGAATGAGCAGTTCTTC	CASSPTSANEQFF
TRBV6-2/TRBV6-3	TRBD1	TRBJ1-6	once	TGTGCCAGCAGTTACTCGGGACAGACTACTAGAAACTCACCCCTCCACTTT	CASSYSGQTTRNSPLHF
TRBV6-1	NA	TRBJ1-2	NA	TGTGCCAGCAGTGAAACAGACAGATTAGGCTACACCTTC	CASSETDRLGYTF
TRBV4-2	TRBD1	TRBJ1-2	NA	TGTGCCAGCAGCCAAGGGGGACAGGCGGCCTATGGCTACACCTTC	CASSQGGQAAYGYTF
TRBV10-3	TRBD1	TRBJ2-3	NA	TGTGCCATCAGCCACAAGGGGGCGATAGCGTCAGATACGCAGTATTTT	CAISHKGAIASDTQYF